The rows below give T cell receptor beta chains drawn from one sample of a study of Ad26.COV2.S vaccination and SARS-CoV-2 variants. Sequenced by immunoSEQ multiplex PCR; TCRdb stores in-frame clones only, minus some. Of around 300,000 clones in the sample, about 87% were seen once. Sequenced here: peripheral blood, sampled in a trial of Ad26.COV2.S vaccine versus placebo. These receptors were obtained from a person aged 18-60 years who received the Ad26.COV2.S COVID-19 vaccine or a placebo. The CDR3 runs from the conserved cysteine through the conserved F or W. The D gene is left open where the match is weak. Clone size is shown for a subset of rows, as once, few, many or a class of expanded clone.

abundance	v_gene	d_gene	j_gene	CDR3nt	CDR3aa
-	TRBV27	TRBD2	TRBJ2-2	TGTGCCAGCAGACCTCTAGCGGGGGGAGGAACCGGGGAGCTGTTTTTT	CASRPLAGGGTGELFF
few	TRBV11-3	-	TRBJ2-2	TGTGCCAGCAGCCCTCCCTCCGGGGAGCTGTTTTTT	CASSPPSGELFF
-	TRBV6-5	-	TRBJ2-3	TGTGCCAGCAGTTACTCCGGGCGCACAGATACGCAGTATTTT	CASSYSGRTDTQYF
-	TRBV9	-	TRBJ2-5	TGTGCCAGCAGCGTAGAAAGGGGGACCCAGTACTTC	CASSVERGTQYF
-	TRBV9	-	TRBJ1-6	TGTGCCAGCGGAGGCCAGGGAGTTGGTTCACCCCTCCACTTT	CASGGQGVGSPLHF
-	TRBV9	-	TRBJ2-7	TGTGCCAGCAGCGTAGAAGACGGATCCTACGAGCAGTACTTC	CASSVEDGSYEQYF
-	TRBV7-9	-	TRBJ2-1	TGTGCCAGCAGCCCCAACGGCTTTGAGCAGTTCTTC	CASSPNGFEQFF
-	TRBV5-1	-	TRBJ2-1	TGCGCCAGCAGCTTGTCCCTAGCAGTAGATGAGCAGTTCTTC	CASSLSLAVDEQFF
-	TRBV3-1/TRBV3-2	-	TRBJ1-2	TGTGCCAGCAGCTTAAGGGCGGGGAATCTGGATGGCTACACCTTC	CASSLRAGNLDGYTF
-	TRBV27	-	TRBJ2-7	TGTGCCAGCAGTTTGCGGGGAGGATTATACGAGCAGTACTTC	CASSLRGGLYEQYF
-	TRBV30	-	TRBJ2-7	TGTGCCTGGGGGGGTTCCTACGAGCAGTACTTC	CAWGGSYEQYF
-	TRBV12-5	-	TRBJ2-3	TGTGCTAGTGGTTTCACGATGACAGATACGCAGTATTTT	CASGFTMTDTQYF
-	TRBV11-2	TRBD1	TRBJ2-3	TGTGCCAGCAGCCAACCGGGACAGGGGGAAGATACGCAGTATTTT	CASSQPGQGEDTQYF
-	TRBV30	-	TRBJ2-7	TGTGCCTGGAGCGCGGGACAGTACGAGCAGTACTTC	CAWSAGQYEQYF
-	TRBV28	-	TRBJ1-2	TGTGCCAGCAGTCCCTCCGATTATGGCTACACCTTC	CASSPSDYGYTF
-	TRBV19	TRBD1	TRBJ1-1	TGTGCCAGTAGTACAGGGGGCGCAAACACTGAAGCTTTCTTT	CASSTGGANTEAFF
-	TRBV5-1	-	TRBJ1-6	TGCGCCAGCAGCTTGGCCCGACAGCCCTATAATTCACCCCTCCACTTT	CASSLARQPYNSPLHF
-	TRBV4-3	-	TRBJ1-2	TGCGCCAGCAGCCCCGGCGCCCACTGGACCGATTATGGCTACACCTTC	CASSPGAHWTDYGYTF
-	TRBV3-1/TRBV3-2	-	TRBJ1-6	TGTGCCAGCAGCCATAGACAGGATAATTCACCCCTCCACTTT	CASSHRQDNSPLHF
-	TRBV29-1	TRBD1	TRBJ1-2	TGCAGCGTTGAATTGCGGGGACAGGGTCGTGGCTACACCTTC	CSVELRGQGRGYTF
-	TRBV3-1/TRBV3-2	-	TRBJ1-1	TGTGCCAGCAGCCAAGATCAGACCCTTACTGAAGCTTTCTTT	CASSQDQTLTEAFF
-	TRBV30	-	TRBJ1-5	TGTGCCTGGAGTTCCAGTAATCAGCCCCAGCATTTT	CAWSSSNQPQHF
-	TRBV30	TRBD1	TRBJ1-2	TGTGCCTGGAGTGTACAGGGGTCATTCTATGGCTACACCTTC	CAWSVQGSFYGYTF
-	TRBV6-5	-	TRBJ2-1	TGTGCCAGCAGTTACTTCGGCTTAGGGGGAAATGAGCAGTTCTTC	CASSYFGLGGNEQFF
-	TRBV7-9	-	TRBJ2-1	TGTGCCACCATTGTCGGGGGTTACTACAATGAGCAGTTCTTC	CATIVGGYYNEQFF
-	TRBV7-2	-	TRBJ2-7	TGTGCCAGCAGCCCGGGGACGGACTACGAGCAGTACTTC	CASSPGTDYEQYF
-	TRBV18	-	TRBJ1-1	TGTGCCAGCTCACTGATGCGGGCTAACACTGAAGCTTTCTTT	CASSLMRANTEAFF
once	TRBV19	-	TRBJ1-3	TGTGCCAGTTGGGACGGAGTTTTCTCTGGAAACACCATATATTTT	CASWDGVFSGNTIYF
-	TRBV7-2	TRBD1	TRBJ2-4	TGTGCCAGCAGCTCCGGACAGGGAAACATTCAGTACTTC	CASSSGQGNIQYF
-	TRBV19	-	TRBJ1-5	TGTGCCAGTAGTACTGCCGAGGGACCGGCCCAGCATTTT	CASSTAEGPAQHF
-	TRBV5-4	TRBD1	TRBJ1-4	TGTGCCAGCACCATAGAAGGGGGCAGGGTCTGGAGGACTAATGAAAAACTGTTTTTT	CASTIEGGRVWRTNEKLFF
-	TRBV5-1	TRBD1	TRBJ1-3	TGCGCCAGCAGTGACAGGGCCTCTGGAAACACCATATATTTT	CASSDRASGNTIYF
once	TRBV3-1/TRBV3-2	TRBD2	TRBJ2-2	TGTGCCAGCAGCCTTAGAGCGGGATACACCGGGGAGCTGTTTTTT	CASSLRAGYTGELFF
few	TRBV2	TRBD1	TRBJ2-2	TGTGCCAGCAGTCAAGACAGGGTTACCGGGGAGCTGTTTTTT	CASSQDRVTGELFF
few	TRBV30	-	TRBJ1-1	TGTGCCTGGGGGAACACTGAAGCTTTCTTT	CAWGNTEAFF
once	TRBV28	TRBD1	TRBJ1-5	TGTGCCAGCAGGCTACTTACCGGGACAGGGGGCTACGGTAGCAATCAGCCCCAGCATTTT	CASRLLTGTGGYGSNQPQHF
-	TRBV19	-	TRBJ1-2	TGTGCCAGTAGTATACCCGGGGGCGTAATAGATGGCTACACCTTC	CASSIPGGVIDGYTF
-	TRBV30	-	TRBJ1-2	TGTGCCTGGATATCGACGCGGACCGACTATGGCTACACCTTC	CAWISTRTDYGYTF
-	TRBV5-1	TRBD1	TRBJ2-2	TGCGCCAGCAGCCCGCGACAGGGACAAACCGGGGAGCTGTTTTTT	CASSPRQGQTGELFF
-	TRBV4-3	-	TRBJ2-4	TGCGCCAGCAGCCAAGATCGAACGACGGACATTCAGTACTTC	CASSQDRTTDIQYF
-	TRBV11-3	TRBD2	TRBJ2-2	TGTGCCAGCAGCTCCCCAGCGGGAGACGCGAACACCGGGGAGCTGTTTTTT	CASSSPAGDANTGELFF